The clone carrying this T cell receptor (beta chain) was observed at least ten times. The antigen is not known. As for time point: persistent/refractory GD, antithyroid drugs over 5 years with positive TRAb. PBMC-extracted RNA yielded the TCR library. Patients hailed from an endocrinology department in Xi'an, China. Around 9 milliliters of peripheral blood went into EDTA tubes. The record originates from a study of regulatory T cells in long-lasting Graves disease. Study outcomes and limitations: The number of shared public clonotypes was higher in persistent patients (about 3,000) than new patients (just over 950).

Researchers made TCR beta libraries by using iRepertoire HTBI primers and running Arm-PCR on CDR3 regions. TCRdb used MiXCR to reprocess the multiplex PCR reads, holding one entry per CDR3 protein. The data contain about 430,000 distinct CDR3 sequences, around 23% of them seen just once; the ten biggest clones take up roughly 13%. This CDR3 spans 13 amino acids. Germline CDR1 reads SQVTM; CDR2 reads ANQGSEA. Trimming left V 1 base short and J 1 base short, with 7 bases between. This clonotype originated in a female donor with Graves disease. The sample in question was peripheral blood mononuclear cells (PBMCs), obtained when the disease was refractory, from a patient treated with antithyroid drugs. The chain uses TRBV29-1 and TRBJ1-2, with D uncertain. The chain's CDR3 is CSVEARSNYGYTF. CDR3 coding DNA: TGCAGCGTTGAAGCGCGGAGTAACTATGGCTACACCTTC.